These T cell receptor beta chains were read from a single sample in a study of blood T cell repertoires in COVID-19. Sequencing was performed with immunoSEQ multiplex PCR; in TCRdb, only in-frame clones are kept and a portion is missing. The sample yields a few hundred thousand clones, about 89% seen once. The sequenced sample was peripheral blood. Source of these receptors: a woman aged 40-49 years who had recovered from COVID-19. Each CDR3 is given with its conserved first and last residue. The D gene is left open where the match is weak. Rows give clone size only sometimes, using once, few, many, or a class for an expanded clone.

v_call	d_call	j_call	clone_size	cdr3_nt	cdr3_aa
TRBV12-3/TRBV12-4	TRBD2	TRBJ2-7	NA	TGTGCCAGCAGGCTAGCGGGAGTAAACGAGCAGTACTTC	CASRLAGVNEQYF
TRBV11-2	NA	TRBJ2-4	NA	TGTGCCAGCAGCTTGTCAGTAGGGAGCAACATTCAGTACTTC	CASSLSVGSNIQYF
TRBV7-2	TRBD2	TRBJ2-7	NA	TGTGCCAGCAGCTTAGGAGGCGGGAGCTCCTACGAGCAGTACTTC	CASSLGGGSSYEQYF
TRBV5-1	NA	TRBJ1-2	NA	TGCGCCAGCAGCTTGTCAGGGTCCAACTATGGCTACACCTTC	CASSLSGSNYGYTF
TRBV2	TRBD1	TRBJ1-6	NA	TGTGCCAGCACTCCGGGACAGGGCAGTTCACCCCTCCACTTT	CASTPGQGSSPLHF
TRBV5-3	TRBD1	TRBJ1-5	NA	TGTGCCAGAAGGAGATTAAGATGGACAGGGACTCAGCCCCAGCATTTT	CARRRLRWTGTQPQHF
TRBV2	TRBD1	TRBJ2-2	few	TGTGCCAGCAGGCCCGGGACAGGGAGCACCGGGGAGCTGTTTTTT	CASRPGTGSTGELFF
TRBV19	TRBD2	TRBJ2-3	NA	TGTGCCAGTAGTATCATGCAATTTAGCGGGAGCGGGGCAGATACGCAGTATTTT	CASSIMQFSGSGADTQYF
TRBV4-1	NA	TRBJ1-1	many	TGCGCCAGCAGCGCAACCCCGACAGGTCTTCAAACTGAAGCTTTCTTT	CASSATPTGLQTEAFF
TRBV6-5	NA	TRBJ2-7	few	TGTGCCAGCAGTTCACAGGGAATTTTTTACGAGCAGTACTTC	CASSSQGIFYEQYF
TRBV5-8	TRBD2	TRBJ2-2	NA	TGTGCCAGCAGCTTTTTAGCGGGAGACACCGGGGAGCTGTTTTTT	CASSFLAGDTGELFF
TRBV2	TRBD2	TRBJ2-7	NA	TGTGCCAGCAGTGAACGGTCTGGAGGGACTAGCGGCTACGAGCAGTACTTC	CASSERSGGTSGYEQYF
TRBV18	TRBD2	TRBJ2-5	few	TGTGCCAGCTCACCACGTCCCCTAGCGGGGATCCAAGAGACCCAGTACTTC	CASSPRPLAGIQETQYF
TRBV18	TRBD2	TRBJ2-7	NA	TGTGCCAGCTCACCGGGACTAGCGGGAGCCTACGAGCAGTACTTC	CASSPGLAGAYEQYF
TRBV30	NA	TRBJ1-4	once	TGTGCCTGGAGGACGGGAGGGCCTAATGAAAAACTGTTTTTT	CAWRTGGPNEKLFF
TRBV6-4	NA	TRBJ2-2	NA	TGTGCCAGCAGTGAATTCGGCAGGGGCGACACCGGGGAGCTGTTTTTT	CASSEFGRGDTGELFF
TRBV7-9	NA	TRBJ1-6	NA	TGTGCCAGCAGCCTCGGGCAGGGCGATAATTCACCCCTCCACTTT	CASSLGQGDNSPLHF
TRBV19	TRBD1	TRBJ2-2	NA	TGTGCCAGTAGTCCCTACCGGACAGGGGGGACCACCGGGGAGCTGTTTTTT	CASSPYRTGGTTGELFF
TRBV3-1/TRBV3-2	NA	TRBJ2-1	once	TGTGCCAGCAGCCAAACTACTAGTATGGATGAGCAGTTCTTC	CASSQTTSMDEQFF
TRBV18	TRBD2	TRBJ2-7	NA	TGTGCCAGCTCACCACTTACTAGCGGGGCCTCATACGAGCAGTACTTC	CASSPLTSGASYEQYF
TRBV14	TRBD1	TRBJ2-6	NA	TGTGCCAGCAGCCAAACGGGACAGGGGGCGTCTGGGGCCAACGTCCTGACTTTC	CASSQTGQGASGANVLTF
TRBV5-1	TRBD1	TRBJ2-1	once	TGCGCCAGCAGCTTGAGGACAGGGTACAATGAGCAGTTCTTC	CASSLRTGYNEQFF
TRBV5-1	TRBD2	TRBJ2-3	NA	TGCGCCAGCAGCCAAACTAGCGGGAGGACAGATACGCAGTATTTT	CASSQTSGRTDTQYF
TRBV6-5	TRBD1	TRBJ1-2	NA	TGTGCCAGCAGAGGGACAGGGGGAGGATATGGCTACACCTTC	CASRGTGGGYGYTF
TRBV18	NA	TRBJ2-7	NA	TGTGCCAGCTCACCACAAGTCGACTTGGGTTCACACGAGCAGTACTTC	CASSPQVDLGSHEQYF
TRBV5-5	NA	TRBJ1-1	NA	TGTGCCACAAACAGGGCGGGCACTGAAGCTTTCTTT	CATNRAGTEAFF
TRBV19	TRBD2	TRBJ2-1	NA	TGTGCCAGTAGTATAGGGAGGACTAGCGGGAGCTACTACAATGAGCAGTTCTTC	CASSIGRTSGSYYNEQFF
TRBV27	NA	TRBJ2-5	NA	TGTGCCAGCAAACAGGCCTGGGGGCCAAACCATCAAGAGACCCAGTACTTC	CASKQAWGPNHQETQYF
TRBV19	NA	TRBJ1-1	NA	TGTGCCAGTAGTATAGATCGGCGTCAAAGAGGGAACACTGAAGCTTTCTTT	CASSIDRRQRGNTEAFF
TRBV7-3	TRBD1	TRBJ2-7	NA	TGTGCCAGCAGCCCCCGTGGAAGGGACAGCTCCTACGAGCAGTACTTC	CASSPRGRDSSYEQYF
TRBV5-6	NA	TRBJ1-1	few	TGTGCCAGCAGCTTAGAGACTAGGAACACTGAAGCTTTCTTT	CASSLETRNTEAFF
TRBV28	NA	TRBJ2-5	NA	TGTGCCAGCAGGGCCGGAACAGGGATCCAAGAGACCCAGTACTTC	CASRAGTGIQETQYF
TRBV7-2	TRBD2	TRBJ2-2	NA	TGTGCCAGCAGCTCGAGCCCGGGAGGGCCTTCCGGGGAGCTGTTTTTT	CASSSSPGGPSGELFF
TRBV30	TRBD2	TRBJ2-1	NA	TGTGCCTGGCTAGCGGGAGGGCCAGGGAATGAGCAGTTCTTC	CAWLAGGPGNEQFF
TRBV7-2	NA	TRBJ1-5	NA	TGTGCCAGCAGCTCCGGGACATCCAATCAGCCCCAGCATTTT	CASSSGTSNQPQHF
TRBV18	NA	TRBJ1-1	NA	TGTGCCAGCTCACCACCGGGGCGTACGGAGATGGACACTGAAGCTTTCTTT	CASSPPGRTEMDTEAFF
TRBV11-2	TRBD2	TRBJ2-7	NA	TGTGCCAGCAGCTTAGTGGGTAGCGGGACCTACGAGCAGTACTTC	CASSLVGSGTYEQYF
TRBV6-6	NA	TRBJ2-1	NA	TGTGCCAGCGTCCGGACAGCCTACAATGAGCAGTTCTTC	CASVRTAYNEQFF
TRBV7-3	TRBD2	TRBJ2-2	NA	TGTGCCAGCAGCCGCGGACTAGCGGGAGGTCACGGGGAGCTGTTTTTT	CASSRGLAGGHGELFF
TRBV7-8	NA	TRBJ2-7	NA	TGTGCCAGCAGCTTCTCCCTAGTTACCCACGAGCAGTACTTC	CASSFSLVTHEQYF
TRBV27	NA	TRBJ2-5	NA	TGTGCCAGCAGTGCCAGGGGTATTGAGACCCAGTACTTC	CASSARGIETQYF
TRBV27	TRBD2	TRBJ2-1	NA	TGTGCCAGCAGTACCTGGCCGGGACTAGCGGGAGTTGGCGATGAGCAGTTCTTC	CASSTWPGLAGVGDEQFF
TRBV6-5	NA	TRBJ1-1	NA	TGTGCCAGCCCCGCGGGTTGGAACACTGAAGCTTTCTTT	CASPAGWNTEAFF
TRBV21-1	NA	TRBJ2-5	NA	TGTGCCAGCAGCAAAGTAGGCGGGGGCTACCAAGAGACCCAGTACTTC	CASSKVGGGYQETQYF
TRBV7-3	TRBD2	TRBJ2-1	NA	TGTGCCAGCAGCTTGCGACTAGGCGGGAGGGGTCATAATGAGCAGTTCTTC	CASSLRLGGRGHNEQFF
TRBV29-1	TRBD2	TRBJ2-5	NA	TGCAGCGTTGGTTTTGGGACTAGCGGCCAAGAGACCCAGTACTTC	CSVGFGTSGQETQYF